Presented here are 29 T cell receptor beta chains from one specimen sequenced in a study of blood T cell repertoires in COVID-19. Assay: immunoSEQ multiplex PCR; the TCRdb copy retains only in-frame clones and omits some. The sample records some 51,000 clones, approximately 90% being singletons. Sequenced input: peripheral blood. These receptors were taken from a man aged 40-49 years with acute or convalescent COVID-19.

The chain carries TRBV5-1 and TRBJ2-6, with 7 bases that match TRBD1. After removal of 4 bases from V and 2 bases from J, the junction contained 3 bases not matched to a gene. The CDR3 length is 15 residues. CDR1 and CDR2 from the germline V gene are SGHRS and YFSETQ. This chain's CDR3 is CASSVDRTGANVLTF. CDR3 nucleotides: TGCGCCAGCAGCGTGGACAGGACTGGGGCCAACGTCCTGACTTTC. Supplemented by reference TRBV5-1 and TRBJ2-6, the full variable domain reads KAGVTQTPRYLIKTRGQQVTLSCSPISGHRSVSWYQQTPGQGLQFLFEYFSETQRNKGNFPGRFSGRQFSNSRSEMNVSTLELGDSALYLCASSVDRTGANVLTFGAGSRLTVL.

Here the CDR3 DNA reads TGTGCCAGCAGAATAGCGGGAGAGTCCTACAATGAGCAGTTCTTC. As protein: CASRIAGESYNEQFF. The J gene is TRBJ2-1, the V gene TRBV13; 9 bases are a match to TRBD2. Germline assignment: CDR1 PRHDT and CDR2 FYEKMQ (reference sequence). This CDR3 spans 15 amino acids. The junction had 4 bases not matched to a gene; V was cut back by 6 bases and J by 1 base.

This chain links TRBV7-9 with TRBJ2-5; TRBD1 agrees at 12 bases. This CDR3 contains 15 residues. V trimming: 0 bases; J trimming: 7 bases; junction bases outside the gene matches: 3. Germline V CDR1 and CDR2: SEHNR, FQNEAQ (reference sequence). CDR3 in amino acids: CASSLAWDRGPTQYF. CDR3 in DNA: TGTGCCAGCAGCTTAGCTTGGGACAGGGGGCCGACCCAGTACTTC.

The chain is built from TRBV6-6 and TRBJ1-1; 7 bases match TRBD1. In germline, CDR1 is MNHNY, CDR2 SVGAGI (reference sequence). The CDR3 totals 12 residues. J was trimmed by 10 bases and V by 5 bases; bases with no gene match: 7. CDR3 coding DNA: TGTGCCAGCAGTCGACAGGGAAGTGGAGCTTTCTTT. Translated: CASSRQGSGAFF.

The V call is TRBV19, the J call TRBJ1-2, with D uncertain. CDR3 size: 14 residues. CDR1 and CDR2 from the germline V gene are LNHDA and SQIVND (reference sequence). Trimming shortened V by 6 bases and J by 0 bases, and 11 bases separated the two germline ends. The DNA for the CDR3 is TGTGCCAGTAGCTTCCTGGCGGCTAACTATGGCTACACCTTC. Its protein is CASSFLAANYGYTF.

This clone was recorded only once. The chain employs TRBV6-5 and TRBJ1-6, with 9 positions matching TRBD1. This CDR3 comprises 15 residues. CDR1 and CDR2 (germline): MNHEY, SVGAGI. After removal of 5 bases from V and 8 bases from J, the junction contained 7 bases not matched to a gene. CDR3 DNA: TGTGCCAGCAGTACGGACAGGGGACGGCATTCACCCCTCCACTTT. Its translation is CASSTDRGRHSPLHF.

V usage is TRBV21-1 and J usage is TRBJ1-5; no check of the table's D call, TRBD1, against the DNA was made. TRBV21-1 is reported as a pseudogene. The CDR3 length is 16 residues. CDR3 sequence: CASSAKTGVGNQPQHF. CDR3 coding DNA: TGTGCCAGCAGCGCCAAGACAGGGGTCGGCAATCAGCCCCAGCATTTT.

This clone appeared a single time. The chain uses TRBV7-8 and TRBJ1-2; TRBD1 aligns across 7 bases. Germline assignment: CDR1 SGHVS and CDR2 FQNEAQ. V shed 3 bases and J 8 bases; nucleotides not matched to a gene: 6. CDR3 length: 13 amino acids. CDR3 nucleotides: TGTGCCAGCAGCTTCATCCGGACAGGCGGCTACACCTTC. This translates into CASSFIRTGGYTF. Full variable domain (outside the CDR3, taken from reference TRBV7-8 and TRBJ1-2): GAGVSQSPRYKVAKRGQDVALRCDPISGHVSLFWYQQALGQGPEFLTYFQNEAQLDKSGLPSDRFFAERPEGSVSTLKIQRTQQEDSAVYLCASSFIRTGGYTFGSGTRLTVV.

This clone was observed a few times. CDR3 DNA sequence: TGCGCCAGCAGCTTGCTCGGGGATCAGCCCCAGCATTTT. Translation gives CASSLLGDQPQHF. This chain links TRBV5-1 with TRBJ1-5; D unresolved. The CDR3 loop spans 13 amino acids. Per the germline V gene, CDR1 is SGHRS and CDR2 is YFSETQ. Deletions cut 1 base from V and 5 bases from J, with 7 bases between.

In DNA form, the CDR3 reads TGTGCCAGCTCAAGCCGGGGGAGTCAGCCCCAGCATTTT. It codes for CASSSRGSQPQHF. The gene calls are TRBV18 and TRBJ1-5; the D gene is possibly TRBD1 (5 bases). Trimming took off 5 bases at V and 6 bases at J, with 11 bases between the two ends. The germline CDR1 and CDR2 sequences are KGHSH and LQKENI. The CDR3 length is 13 residues.

V usage is TRBV18 and J usage is TRBJ2-6, with TRBD1 identical over 10 bases. V lost 3 bases to trimming and J lost 2 bases; unmatched junction nucleotides: 4. The CDR3 is made up of 17 amino acids. CDR1 KGHSH and CDR2 LQKENI come from the germline V gene. The CDR3 spells CASSPRQGATGANVLTF. CDR3 DNA: TGTGCCAGCTCACCTCGACAGGGGGCGACTGGGGCCAACGTCCTGACTTTC.

The V gene is TRBV5-1, the J gene TRBJ2-3; 9 bases are shared with TRBD2. Trimming took 4 bases from V and 4 from J; bases not matched to a gene: 10. CDR3 length: 16 amino acids. Per germline, CDR1 SGHRS and CDR2 YFSETQ. CDR3 nucleotides: TGCGCCAGCAGCCTCGTGGGACTAGCTCCAGCAGATACGCAGTATTTT. Amino acids: CASSLVGLAPADTQYF. The variable domain in full, completed from reference TRBV5-1 and TRBJ2-3, reads KAGVTQTPRYLIKTRGQQVTLSCSPISGHRSVSWYQQTPGQGLQFLFEYFSETQRNKGNFPGRFSGRQFSNSRSEMNVSTLELGDSALYLCASSLVGLAPADTQYFGPGTRLTVL.

This clone has a single count. The chain uses TRBV5-1 and TRBJ2-7, with TRBD1 as a possible D gene (6 bases). V was trimmed by 0 bases and J by 4 bases, leaving 8 bases between them. The CDR3 extends over 13 amino acids. Germline CDR1 is SGHRS and CDR2 is YFSETQ. The CDR3 region has the DNA TGCGCCAGCAGCTTGGACAGGGAGTACGAGCAGTACTTC. Translation gives CASSLDREYEQYF.

V and J are TRBV11-3 and TRBJ1-1; 7 nucleotides align to TRBD1. With 1 base clipped from V and 5 bases from J, the junction kept 7 bases outside the gene matches. CDR3 length equals 15 residues. CDR1 and CDR2 from the germline V gene are SGHNT and YENEEA. CDR3 DNA: TGTGCCAGCAGCTTAGTAGGGGGCGCGGGGACTGAAGCTTTCTTT. As protein: CASSLVGGAGTEAFF.

V gene TRBV7-2 combines with J gene TRBJ2-7; 7 bases are a match to TRBD2. Germline CDR1 reads SGHTA; CDR2 reads FQGNSA. This CDR3 comprises 14 residues. The ends lost 5 bases at V and 6 bases at J; junction bases unmatched: 10. The DNA of the CDR3 is TGTGCCAGCAGCCTCCGGGGGAGGGTCGTCGAGCAGTACTTC. It encodes CASSLRGRVVEQYF.

The V and J genes are TRBV30 and TRBJ1-4, with 9 bases fitting TRBD1. V was pared by 1 base and J by 6 bases, with 6 bases of the junction left unmatched. The CDR3 runs 15 residues. CDR1 and CDR2 from the germline V gene are GTSNPN and SVGIG (reference sequence). The CDR3 sequence: CAWSGGQGSYEKLFF. CDR3 nucleotide sequence: TGTGCCTGGAGTGGAGGACAGGGGAGTTATGAAAAACTGTTTTTT.

This clone was seen once. V gene TRBV7-3 combines with J gene TRBJ2-1; D is unresolved. The CDR3 has 13 amino acids. Per germline, CDR1 SGHTA and CDR2 FQGTGA. The germline V and J ends were trimmed by 2 bases and 8 bases, with 10 bases remaining between them. The CDR3 region has the DNA TGTGCCAGCAGCTTAGCAGATGGTTATGAGCAGTTCTTC. Its protein product is CASSLADGYEQFF.

This clone was detected only once. V is TRBV10-2 and J is TRBJ2-7; 10 positions agree with TRBD2. V trimming: 3 bases; J trimming: 4 bases; junction bases outside the gene matches: 3. This CDR3 is 14 amino acids long. The germline V gene has CDR1 WSHSY and CDR2 SAAADI. The CDR3 DNA reads as TGCGCCAGCAGTGACCCTAGCGGGAGTTACGAGCAGTACTTC. Protein: CASSDPSGSYEQYF.

V gene TRBV7-9 combines with J gene TRBJ2-3; 7 nucleotides align to TRBD1. With 5 bases clipped from V and 9 bases from J, the junction kept 14 bases outside the gene matches. CDR3 length: 15 residues. Germline assignment: CDR1 SEHNR and CDR2 FQNEAQ (reference sequence). CDR3: CASSPRQGPPDTQYF. DNA for the CDR3: TGTGCCAGCAGCCCCAGACAGGGACCTCCGGACACGCAGTATTTT.

The chain couples TRBV5-4 to TRBJ2-5; 10 nucleotides agree with TRBD2. CDR3 length equals 15 residues. Trimming took 4 bases from V and 6 from J; bases not matched to a gene: 9. Germline CDR1 and CDR2: SGHNT and YYREEE (reference sequence). CDR3 in amino acids: CASSVLAGEAQTQYF. CDR3 bases: TGTGCCAGCAGCGTTCTAGCGGGAGAGGCACAGACCCAGTACTTC. Full variable domain (remainder filled in from reference TRBV5-4 and TRBJ2-5): ETGVTQSPTHLIKTRGQQVTLRCSSQSGHNTVSWYQQALGQGPQFIFQYYREEENGRGNFPPRFSGLQFPNYSSELNVNALELDDSALYLCASSVLAGEAQTQYFGPGTRLLVL.

The genes are TRBV10-3 and TRBJ2-1; 11 nucleotides agree with TRBD2. This CDR3 region has 15 residues. CDR1 is ENHRY and CDR2 is SYGVKD in the germline V gene. Unmatched junction bases numbered 5, after V lost 5 bases and J lost 5 bases. CDR3 sequence (DNA): TGTGCCATCAGTCAGACTAGCGGGGTGAACAATGAGCAGTTCTTC. Translation: CAISQTSGVNNEQFF.

In its sample, this clone was seen once. V usage is TRBV7-8 and J usage is TRBJ1-4; 10 positions agree with TRBD1. Germline V CDR1 and CDR2: SGHVS, FQNEAQ. V lost 4 bases, J lost 8 bases, and 4 bases stayed unmatched. The CDR3 sequence is 14 residues long. In nucleotides, the CDR3 is TGTGCCAGCAGCTCGGGACAGGGGAACGAAAAACTGTTTTTT. It codes for CASSSGQGNEKLFF.

This chain connects TRBV10-3 to TRBJ1-6, with 9 bases aligning to TRBD1. This CDR3 is built from 13 residues. V lost 8 bases and J lost 5; bases outside the gene matches: 1. Germline assignment: CDR1 ENHRY and CDR2 SYGVKD. CDR3 in DNA: TGTGCCATCCGGGACAGGGATAATTCACCCCTCCACTTT. It yields the protein CAIRDRDNSPLHF.

This clone was recorded only once. The chain has TRBV5-1 and TRBJ2-1, with 14 bases aligning to TRBD2. The V and J ends lost 3 bases and 8 bases, in that order; junction bases with no gene match: 4. The germline gives CDR1 SGHRS, CDR2 YFSETQ. The CDR3 is 15 amino acids. CDR3 in amino acids: CASSSGTSGSHEQFF. In DNA form, the CDR3 reads TGCGCCAGCAGCTCTGGGACTAGCGGGAGCCATGAGCAGTTCTTC.

J is TRBJ2-3 and V is TRBV7-8; 7 bases are a match to TRBD2. The CDR3 has 16 residues. Germline V gives CDR1 SGHVS, CDR2 FQNEAQ. Trimming cost V 5 bases and J 8 bases; bases outside gene matches: 16. The CDR3 sequence: CASSQSGTTTGGTQYF. CDR3 DNA sequence: TGTGCCAGCAGCCAGAGCGGGACTACGACGGGAGGTACGCAGTATTTT.

Note on this clone: A read error may produce the germline difference seen at one junction end. This chain connects TRBV7-3 to TRBJ1-1; 8 positions match TRBD1. CDR3 length: 12 residues. The germline V gene has CDR1 SGHTA and CDR2 FQGTGA. CDR3 sequence: CASSLKGRGQVF. CDR3 DNA sequence: TGTGCCAGCAGCTTAAAAGGCAGGGGGCAGGTCTTT.

The chain joins TRBV6-2 or TRBV6-3 to TRBJ2-5, with 12 bases matching TRBD2. Germline V gene data show CDR1 as MNHEY and CDR2 as SVGEGT. The CDR3 spans 17 residues. With 5 bases clipped from V and 4 bases from J, the junction kept 11 bases outside the gene matches. The CDR3 sequence: CASSPGLAGTGGETQYF. The CDR3 bases are TGTGCCAGCAGTCCCGGACTAGCGGGAACGGGCGGAGAGACCCAGTACTTC.

This chain uses TRBV18 with TRBJ1-5, with TRBD1 matching 7 bases. The length of the CDR3 is 13 residues. Germline V gene data show CDR1 as KGHSH and CDR2 as LQKENI. V lost 8 bases, J lost 5 bases, and 6 bases stayed unmatched. Here the CDR3 reads CASTRGADQPQHF. The DNA of the CDR3 is TGTGCCAGCACCAGGGGGGCGGATCAGCCCCAGCATTTT.

The chain recombines TRBV13 with TRBJ2-1, with D possibly TRBD2 on 5 matching bases. V lost 5 bases and J 4 bases, leaving 30 bases between the germline ends. From germline, CDR1 is PRHDT and CDR2 FYEKMQ (reference sequence). The CDR3 contains 20 residues. DNA for the CDR3: TGTGCCAGCAGCGCCAAGGGAGACGGATCCGGTTGGCGCCGATACAATGAGCAGTTCTTC. It is translated as CASSAKGDGSGWRRYNEQFF.